The clone carrying this T cell receptor beta chain has more than one count but fewer than ten. Its matching antigen is unknown. The CDR3 is 13 amino acids. CDR1 and CDR2 (germline): DFQATT, SNEGSKA (reference sequence). V shed 7 bases, J shed 5 bases, and the junction held 7 bases outside the gene matches. TCR beta CDR3 sequences were amplified from RNA transcripts. HTBI primers were employed in a first-round RT-PCR of the TCR CDR3. A single record per CDR3 protein comes from TCRdb applying MiXCR to the multiplex PCR reads. The sample includes some 300,000 distinct CDR3 sequences, roughly a fifth of them seen just once. These data originate in a study of T cells in Graves' hyperthyroidism and ophthalmopathy. Background on the study: Prior to any treatment, at the point of initial diagnosis, peripheral blood was collected.

Regarding the study as a whole: Progression to ophthalmopathy was predicted a median of 6.5 months early.

Sequenced material: blood. The V and J genes are TRBV20-1 and TRBJ2-1, with TRBD2 identical over 8 bases. The sequence came from a middle-aged man with Graves' ophthalmopathy. The CDR3 DNA follows: TGCAGTGGGGATAGCGGGATCGACAATGAGCAGTTCTTC. Its protein product is CSGDSGIDNEQFF.